These 30 T cell receptor beta chains were sequenced from one sample in a study of neurological immune-mediated disorders. TCRdb ran MiXCR on the 5' RACE reads and lists one entry per CDR3 protein. In the table there are 100,000 to 150,000 distinct CDR3 sequences, more than 2.5% of which are singletons. Specimen: PBMCs. The receptors stem from a woman aged 25-40 years with multiple sclerosis.

In its sample, this clonotype was seen many times. The chain uses TRBV11-2 and TRBJ2-2, with no clear D. Deletions cut 6 bases from V and 6 bases from J, with 11 bases between. CDR3 length: 13 residues. Germline V CDR1 and CDR2: SGHAT, FQNNGV. The CDR3: CASRRGGPGELFF. CDR3 bases: TGTGCCAGCAGACGTGGTGGCCCCGGGGAGCTGTTTTTT.

This clonotype was counted ten times or more. This rearrangement joins TRBV20-1 to TRBJ2-5; no reliable D call. The germline V and J ends were trimmed by 0 bases and 7 bases, with 6 bases remaining between them. Germline CDR1 is DFQATT and CDR2 is SNEGSKA (reference sequence). The CDR3 is 11 amino acids. CDR3 in amino acids: CSAREGPTQYF. The CDR3 DNA reads as TGCAGTGCTAGAGAAGGCCCGACCCAGTACTTC.

This clonotype occurred many times. V and J are TRBV28 and TRBJ2-7; 10 bases map to TRBD2. Unmatched junction bases numbered 10, after V lost 2 bases and J lost 0 bases. CDR1 is MDHEN and CDR2 is SYDVKM in the germline V gene. This CDR3 comprises 18 residues. The DNA for the CDR3 is TGTGCCAGCAGTTTAAGCGGGGGGGCAGGGACGAGCTCCTACGAGCAGTACTTC. Amino acids: CASSLSGGAGTSSYEQYF. Supplemented by reference TRBV28 and TRBJ2-7, the full variable domain reads DVKVTQSSRYLVKRTGEKVFLECVQDMDHENMFWYRQDPGLGLRLIYFSYDVKMKEKGDIPEGYSVSREKKERFSLILESASTNQTSMYLCASSLSGGAGTSSYEQYFGPGTRLTVT.

The sample holds many counts of this clonotype. V is TRBV12-3 or TRBV12-4 and J is TRBJ2-5; possible D gene TRBD2, 6 bases. The CDR3 has 15 amino acids. The V gene lost 5 bases and the J gene lost 3 bases, with 16 bases spanning the gap. CDR3 sequence reads: CASSPRESGEETQYF. The CDR3 nucleotides read TGTGCCAGCAGTCCCCGGGAGAGCGGAGAAGAGACCCAGTACTTC.

This clonotype was recorded many times. This rearrangement joins TRBV30 to TRBJ2-3; D gene ambiguous. The V gene lost 0 bases and the J gene lost 8 bases, with 6 bases spanning the gap. This CDR3 region has 11 residues. The germline gives CDR1 GTSNPN, CDR2 SVGIG (reference sequence). The CDR3 sequence is CAWSVKVTQYF. The DNA for the CDR3 is TGTGCCTGGAGTGTAAAGGTTACGCAGTATTTT.

The table lists this clonotype with many counts. The chain links TRBV12-3 or TRBV12-4 to TRBJ2-3; either TRBD1 or TRBD2 may fit D (5 bases each). CDR3 size: 15 residues. Deletions cut 8 bases from V and 2 bases from J, with 17 bases between. The CDR3 region is CASAGIRTLTDTQYF. The CDR3 DNA is TGTGCCAGCGCAGGGATTCGGACTCTCACAGATACGCAGTATTTT.

This clonotype has ten or more counts. The rearrangement links TRBV20-1 to TRBJ1-2; D gene uncertain. Germline loops: CDR1 DFQATT, CDR2 SNEGSKA (reference sequence). V gave up 5 bases and J gave up 4 bases, with 14 bases separating them. The CDR3 contains 13 residues. This chain's CDR3 is CSAPTGSLYGYTF. In DNA, the CDR3 is TGCAGTGCTCCGACCGGGAGTCTCTATGGCTACACCTTC.

This clonotype was counted at least ten times. This chain joins TRBV5-1 and TRBJ2-2; tentatively, D is TRBD1 or TRBD2 (5 bases each). V dropped 1 base and J dropped 7 bases, with 11 bases sitting between them. The length of the CDR3 is 14 residues. Per germline, CDR1 SGHRS and CDR2 YFSETQ. The CDR3 bases are TGCGCCAGCAGCTTGCGAGGGGATGGCGGGGAGCTGTTTTTT. It is translated as CASSLRGDGGELFF.

The sample holds many counts of this clonotype. The chain couples TRBV5-1 to TRBJ1-1; unclear D gene. V lost 0 bases and J 4 bases, leaving 13 bases between the germline ends. The length of the CDR3 is 15 residues. Germline CDR1 reads SGHRS; CDR2 reads YFSETQ. CDR3 coding DNA: TGCGCCAGCAGCTTGGTAGGGCCTCTCGGCACTGAAGCTTTCTTT. Protein sequence: CASSLVGPLGTEAFF.

This clonotype was detected many times. The rearrangement joins TRBV20-1 to TRBJ1-1; D perhaps matches TRBD1 (5 bases). The germline V gene has CDR1 DFQATT and CDR2 SNEGSKA (reference sequence). This CDR3 has 12 amino acids. V was pared by 7 bases and J by 4 bases, with 13 bases between. Here the CDR3 DNA reads TGCAGTGTCCCGCCCGGGGCCACTGAAGCTTTCTTT. It translates to CSVPPGATEAFF.

This clonotype was seen repeatedly, ten times or more. V gene TRBV20-1 combines with J gene TRBJ2-1; possibly TRBD1 for D (6 bases). Trimming pared 2 bases from V and 5 bases from J, leaving 16 bases between. The V gene's germline CDR1 is DFQATT and CDR2 SNEGSKA (reference sequence). The CDR3 covers 15 residues. CDR3 protein: CSARRRRGSHNEQFF. CDR3 nucleotides: TGCAGTGCTAGAAGAAGAAGGGGGTCCCACAATGAGCAGTTCTTC.

This clonotype was found many times. This chain joins TRBV12-5 and TRBJ1-5; D is unresolved. The germline V gene has CDR1 LGHNT and CDR2 FRNRAP. V was shortened by 1 base and J by 8 bases, with 3 bases between the two germline ends. The CDR3 runs 11 residues. In nucleotides, the CDR3 is TGTGCTAGTGGTTTGGAGGAGCCCCAGCATTTT. Protein sequence: CASGLEEPQHF.

This clonotype was detected ten times or more. This chain uses TRBV3-1 with TRBJ2-1, with 9 nucleotides matching TRBD2. This CDR3 contains 15 residues. Germline V gene sequence: CDR1 LGHDT, CDR2 YNNKEL (reference sequence). Trimming took 0 bases from V and 10 from J; bases not matched to a gene: 7. The CDR3 is CASSQDPLAGTEQFF. The CDR3 DNA reads as TGTGCCAGCAGCCAAGACCCCCTAGCGGGAACGGAGCAGTTCTTC.

This clonotype has a count of ten or more. The rearrangement uses TRBV20-1 and TRBJ2-5; TRBD2 matches 9 bases. Germline loops: CDR1 DFQATT, CDR2 SNEGSKA (reference sequence). This CDR3 is 15 amino acids long. The V and J ends lost 5 bases and 4 bases, in that order; junction bases with no gene match: 11. DNA for the CDR3: TGCAGTGCTCGGACTAGCGACGGGAGGAGAGAGACCCAGTACTTC. This codes for CSARTSDGRRETQYF.

This sequence joins TRBV7-9 and TRBJ1-1, with a weak D call TRBD1 (5 bases). The CDR3 runs 15 residues. V was clipped by 5 bases and J by 7 bases, with 20 bases between them. Germline V gene lookup returns CDR1 SEHNR and CDR2 FQNEAQ (reference sequence). This CDR3 is CASSPGGGGTYEAFF. The CDR3 DNA is TGTGCCAGCAGCCCTGGCGGTGGGGGTACGTATGAAGCTTTCTTT.

Ten or more counts support this clonotype. The chain links TRBV20-1 to TRBJ1-2; D gene uncertain. V was cut by 3 bases and J by 7 bases, with 15 bases left in between. Germline V gives CDR1 DFQATT, CDR2 SNEGSKA (reference sequence). The CDR3 length is 13 residues. The CDR3 region is CSARTYGVGGYTF. DNA for the CDR3: TGCAGTGCTAGGACCTATGGGGTGGGTGGCTACACCTTC.

This clonotype has a count of ten or more. This chain uses TRBV5-5 with TRBJ2-2; D remains unclear. Between the trimmed V and J ends, which lost 1 base and 6 bases, there was a span of 7 bases. CDR1 is SGHKS and CDR2 is YYEKEE in the germline V gene (reference sequence). This CDR3 is built from 13 residues. CDR3 amino acids: CASSLSTSGELFF. CDR3 nucleotide sequence: TGTGCCAGCAGCTTGAGTACGTCCGGGGAGCTGTTTTTT.

This clonotype was counted at least ten times. This chain uses TRBV9 with TRBJ2-1; possibly TRBD2 for D (5 bases). Trimming left V 4 bases short and J 3 bases short, with 20 bases between. Germline lookup yields CDR1 SGDLS and CDR2 YYNGEE. The CDR3 consists of 17 residues. The CDR3 region has the DNA TGTGCCAGCAGCTCCCCCGGTGGTAGCGAGATCTACAATGAGCAGTTCTTC. Its translation: CASSSPGGSEIYNEQFF.

Ten or more counts support this clonotype. V usage is TRBV6-2 or TRBV6-3 and J usage is TRBJ2-7; D remains unclear. The germline gives CDR1 MNHEY, CDR2 SVGEGT. Trimming left V 6 bases short and J 2 bases short, with 14 bases between. The CDR3 totals 14 residues. CDR3 loop: CASSLKHLTYEQYF. The DNA of the CDR3 is TGTGCCAGCAGCCTCAAACACCTAACCTACGAGCAGTACTTC.

The table lists this clonotype with many counts. The chain employs TRBV7-9 and TRBJ2-1; 7 positions match TRBD2. This CDR3 contains 15 residues. The V and J ends lost 4 bases and 8 bases, in that order; junction bases with no gene match: 11. The V gene's germline CDR1 is SEHNR and CDR2 FQNEAQ (reference sequence). In DNA, the CDR3 is TGTGCCAGCAGCTCCTGGCGGGGGAGGGCCGATGAGCAGTTCTTC. Its protein product is CASSSWRGRADEQFF.

This clonotype was recorded many times. The chain joins TRBV5-1 to TRBJ2-5, with D possibly TRBD2 on 6 matching bases. The CDR3 is made up of 13 amino acids. Deletions cut 3 bases from V and 4 bases from J, with 10 bases between. From germline, CDR1 is SGHRS and CDR2 YFSETQ. The CDR3 loop is CASSWRGPETQYF. CDR3 in DNA: TGCGCCAGCAGCTGGAGGGGCCCAGAGACCCAGTACTTC.

This clonotype was observed a few times. V and J are TRBV5-1 and TRBJ1-1; 7 positions match TRBD1. The CDR3 is 16 amino acids. CDR1 SGHRS and CDR2 YFSETQ come from the germline V gene. V was clipped by 4 bases and J by 3 bases; unmatched bases: 12. CDR3 bases: TGCGCCAGCAGCACCACACAGGGGACGAGATACACTGAAGCTTTCTTT. This encodes CASSTTQGTRYTEAFF.

The sample holds many counts of this clonotype. Its ends do not fully match the called genes, so a read error is possible. The rearrangement joins TRBV18 to TRBJ2-2; D unclear. CDR3 length: 16 residues. Germline V CDR1 and CDR2: KGHSH, LQKENI. The CDR3 is CASSPRARRDTGELFF. CDR3 nucleotides: TGTGCCAGCTCCCCACGTGCAAGACGGGACACCGGGGAGCTGTTTTTT.

This clonotype appeared many times. This rearrangement joins TRBV5-5 to TRBJ2-3; TRBD2 matches at 7 bases. The CDR3 consists of 15 residues. CDR1 is SGHKS and CDR2 is YYEKEE in the germline V gene (reference sequence). The ends lost 4 bases at V and 2 bases at J; junction bases unmatched: 7. CDR3 coding DNA: TGTGCCAGCAGCCCGCGACTAGCAACCACAGATACGCAGTATTTT. This translates into CASSPRLATTDTQYF.

This clonotype was observed many times. This rearrangement joins TRBV20-1 to TRBJ2-5; D perhaps matches TRBD2 (5 bases). The germline V gene encodes CDR1 DFQATT and CDR2 SNEGSKA (reference sequence). This CDR3 is 11 amino acids long. V dropped 6 bases and J dropped 5 bases, with 10 bases sitting between them. The CDR3 nucleotides read TGCAGTGCGTCACCGGGGGAGACCCAGTACTTC. Protein product: CSASPGETQYF.

This clonotype has a count of ten or more. The chain recombines TRBV19 with TRBJ1-1, with D uncertain. The CDR3 runs 14 residues. V was clipped by 4 bases and J by 4 bases, with 13 bases between them. Germline V gene sequence: CDR1 LNHDA, CDR2 SQIVND (reference sequence). CDR3 region: CASSTTAIITEAFF. The CDR3 nucleotides are TGTGCCAGTAGTACAACAGCAATCATCACTGAAGCTTTCTTT.

This clonotype came up many times. The limits of the CDR3 on the DNA are not certain, so only TCRdb's listed CDR3 is given. This sequence joins TRBV2 and TRBJ1-1; TRBD1 was called by the table and not checked on the DNA. CDR1 and CDR2 from the germline V gene are SNHLY and FYNNEI. The CDR3 spans 17 residues, counting both ends. This chain's CDR3 is CASSEALRARGNTEAFF.

This clonotype was found many times. The chain has TRBV20-1 and TRBJ2-7; TRBD1 or TRBD2 may be the D gene (5 bases each). The length of the CDR3 is 14 residues. The V gene's germline CDR1 is DFQATT and CDR2 SNEGSKA (reference sequence). Trimming removed 0 bases from V and 5 bases from J, with 14 bases in between. In DNA form, the CDR3 reads TGCAGTGCTAGAGACTCCGGGACCCCCCACGAGCAGTACTTC. Amino acid sequence: CSARDSGTPHEQYF.

This clonotype was observed at least ten times. The chain is built from TRBV7-9 and TRBJ1-6; D might be TRBD1 (5 bases). CDR3 length equals 14 residues. V was trimmed by 1 base and J by 10 bases, leaving 11 bases between them. CDR1 and CDR2 from the germline V gene are SEHNR and FQNEAQ (reference sequence). DNA of the CDR3: TGTGCCAGCAGCTTAGAGGGGATCATCTCACCCCTCCACTTT. Translated, it gives CASSLEGIISPLHF.

This clonotype has at least ten counts. The chain carries TRBV10-2 and TRBJ2-7, with 9 bases fitting TRBD1. The trim removed 8 bases at V and 3 bases at J, leaving 2 bases unmatched. The CDR3 totals 12 residues. CDR1 is WSHSY, CDR2 SAAADI, per germline. CDR3 DNA sequence: TGCGCCAGCGGGACAGGGTACTACGAGCAGTACTTC. Amino acid sequence: CASGTGYYEQYF.